The T cell receptor beta chain under discussion was sequenced for a study of T cell responses to AZD1222 COVID-19 vaccine. Overall study findings and caveats: Of the AZD1222 recipients, only five to seven were seropositive at baseline. Receipt of two AZD1222 doses was followed by a rise in Spike-specific TCR breadth and depth.

Repertoires were generated with immunoSEQ multiplex PCR, while TCRdb's copy carries only in-frame clones and drops some. The table shows about 120,000 clones, with approximately 85% occurring only once. In the case of this clone: As yet, its antigen is unknown.

The V gene's germline CDR1 is LNHDA and CDR2 SQIVND (reference sequence). This CDR3 is 13 amino acids long. Trimming took 6 bases from V and 1 from J, leaving 8 bases between them. Sample: peripheral blood, taken on day 0 of AZD1222 vaccination. The clonotype was recovered from an adult in good health. This chain uses TRBV19 with TRBJ2-3; possible D gene TRBD2, 6 bases. The CDR3 nucleotides read TGTGCCAGTAGGGCTAGCGGCACAGATACGCAGTATTTT. Translated: CASRASGTDTQYF.